The clone carrying this T cell receptor beta chain occurred a few times. Its cognate antigen is unknown. CDR1 is MNHNS, CDR2 SASEGT, per germline. V lost 7 bases to trimming and J lost 8 bases; unmatched junction nucleotides: 14. CDR3 length equals 15 residues. Time point defined: persistent/refractory GD, antithyroid drugs over 5 years with positive TRAb. The TCR library was made from RNA extracted from PBMCs. A blood draw put roughly 10 milliliters of peripheral blood into EDTA tubes. According to the study, TCR beta libraries were built with iRepertoire HTBI primers and CDR3-region Arm-PCR. MiXCR was run by TCRdb on the multiplex PCR reads, yielding one entry per CDR3 protein. Among 400,000 or so distinct CDR3 sequences listed, around a quarter were seen once. The data originate from a study of regulatory T cells in long-lasting Graves disease. Study conclusions and caveats: Among samples with persistent disease, TRBV28, TRBJ1-2 and TRBJ2-5 were favored.

This TCR derives from a female donor with Graves disease. The material was peripheral blood mononuclear cells (PBMCs), obtained when the disease was refractory, from a patient treated with antithyroid drugs. The chain links TRBV6-1 to TRBJ1-5; 7 bases fit TRBD1. DNA of the CDR3: TGTGCCAGCAAAGACAGGGATTCAGTTTGGGAGCCCCAGCATTTT. Encoded protein: CASKDRDSVWEPQHF.